This TCR beta chain appears in the sequencing data of a study of blood T cell repertoires in COVID-19. Turning to the study itself: Material from acute and convalescent COVID-19 was sourced from the United States, Italy and Spain. T cells, B-cell-depleted T cells, or PBMCs provided the cDNA or gDNA that served as material.

Under the authors' procedure: From reference gene primer amplification, estimates of nucleated cell counts were derived. Sequenced by immunoSEQ multiplex PCR; TCRdb stores in-frame clones only, minus some. V and J calls and clone size follow that table, whereas D and trimming were derived from the DNA. In the table there are a few hundred thousand clones, around four fifths of which are singletons. Trimming pared 0 bases from V and 8 bases from J, leaving 13 bases between. The CDR3 is 13 amino acids. Germline V gives CDR1 GTSNPN, CDR2 SVGIG (reference sequence). The specimen sequenced was peripheral blood. V is TRBV30 and J is TRBJ1-2; D not resolved. The clonotype originates from a man in his fifties or sixties who had recovered from COVID-19. CDR3 sequence: CAWSVLGVGGYTF. The CDR3 DNA is TGTGCCTGGAGTGTACTCGGGGTGGGAGGCTACACCTTC.